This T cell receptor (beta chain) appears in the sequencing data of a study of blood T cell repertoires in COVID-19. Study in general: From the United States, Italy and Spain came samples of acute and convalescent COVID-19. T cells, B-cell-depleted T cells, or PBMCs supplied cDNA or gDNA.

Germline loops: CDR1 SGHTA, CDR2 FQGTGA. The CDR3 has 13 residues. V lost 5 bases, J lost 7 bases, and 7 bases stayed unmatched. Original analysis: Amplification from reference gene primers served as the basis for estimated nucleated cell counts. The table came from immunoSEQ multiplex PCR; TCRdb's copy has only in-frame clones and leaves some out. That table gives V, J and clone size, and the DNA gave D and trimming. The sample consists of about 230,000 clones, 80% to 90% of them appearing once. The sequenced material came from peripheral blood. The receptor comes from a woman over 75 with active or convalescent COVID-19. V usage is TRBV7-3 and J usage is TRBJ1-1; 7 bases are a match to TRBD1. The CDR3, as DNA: TGTGCCAGCAGCCTTGTCCGGGACAGTGAAGCTTTCTTT. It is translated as CASSLVRDSEAFF.